This TCR beta chain was identified in a study of T cell clonotyping in hematopoietic cell transplantation. The study's findings and limits: After transplant, recipient diversity fell while pathologically expanded clonotypes grew through day 180. Few recipient clonotypes overlapped donors; over 95% were de novo at given depth. Graft donor and pretransplant recipient Inverse Simpson Index values predicted broader posttransplant TCR diversity.

Germline CDR1 SNHLY, CDR2 FYNNEI. V lost 7 bases, J lost 5 bases, and 9 bases stayed unmatched. This CDR3 has 14 amino acids. Of note for this clone: What it binds is not known.

The time point is: recipient sample about 28 days before transplant, after cytoreduction. Recipients were bled about 28 days pretransplant and at posttransplant days 30, 100, 180. Repertoires were generated with immunoSEQ multiplex PCR, while TCRdb's copy carries only in-frame clones and drops some. The sample has approximately 16,000 clones, just over 90% seen once; the top ten hold under 2%. This clonotype was obtained from a man younger than 35 with biphenotypic leukemia. Some clones in this sample may be carry-over from other donors' samples. The input for sequencing was peripheral blood mononuclear cells, taken before stem cell transplant. The chain combines TRBV2 with TRBJ1-2; 8 nucleotides agree with TRBD1. The CDR3 bases are TGTGCCAGCACCTATACGGACAGGGAATATGGCTACACCTTC. Amino acid sequence: CASTYTDREYGYTF.